The present T cell receptor (beta chain) was sequenced within a study of T cell changes during pregnancy in multiple sclerosis. The protocol was immunoSEQ multiplex PCR, while the TCRdb copy is restricted to in-frame clones and leaves out a portion. The repertoire consists of about 83,000 clones, with around 93% occurring once and the leading ten covering roughly 3.5%. This clone was seen only a few times. The sequencing used PBMCs, collected in the first trimester of pregnancy. This TCR was sampled from a female donor in good health, serving as a control in a pregnancy study. Some clones in this sample may be carry-over from other donors' samples.

The chain's CDR3 is CASSERVGTDTQYF. The CDR3 bases are TGTGCCAGCAGTGAACGGGTGGGCACAGATACGCAGTATTTT. V is TRBV6-4 and J is TRBJ2-3, with D unresolved. V was shortened by 3 bases and J by 1 base, with 8 bases between the two germline ends. CDR1 is MRHNA and CDR2 is SNTAGT in the germline V gene. The CDR3 length is 14 residues.